This TCR beta chain derives from a study of blood T cell repertoires in COVID-19. Study at large: T cells, B-cell-depleted T cells, or PBMCs provided the cDNA or gDNA that served as material.

The CDR3 extends over 14 amino acids. V dropped 2 bases and J dropped 7 bases, with 14 bases sitting between them. Per the germline V gene, CDR1 is SGHNT and CDR2 is YENEEA. As originally analysed: Researchers report that nucleated cell counts were estimated from reference gene primer amplification. Profiled with immunoSEQ multiplex PCR; TCRdb holds only in-frame clones, not every one. D and trimming come from the DNA, and the V and J calls and clone size come from that table. The sample shows some 350,000 clones, under 95% of them seen only once. The material sequenced was peripheral blood. The source of this sequence is a woman in her late teens or twenties who had recovered from COVID-19. The chain carries TRBV11-3 and TRBJ1-1; the D is unclear. CDR3 protein: CASSLSAGSSEAFF. The CDR3, as DNA: TGTGCCAGCAGCTTATCCGCAGGAAGTAGTGAAGCTTTCTTT.